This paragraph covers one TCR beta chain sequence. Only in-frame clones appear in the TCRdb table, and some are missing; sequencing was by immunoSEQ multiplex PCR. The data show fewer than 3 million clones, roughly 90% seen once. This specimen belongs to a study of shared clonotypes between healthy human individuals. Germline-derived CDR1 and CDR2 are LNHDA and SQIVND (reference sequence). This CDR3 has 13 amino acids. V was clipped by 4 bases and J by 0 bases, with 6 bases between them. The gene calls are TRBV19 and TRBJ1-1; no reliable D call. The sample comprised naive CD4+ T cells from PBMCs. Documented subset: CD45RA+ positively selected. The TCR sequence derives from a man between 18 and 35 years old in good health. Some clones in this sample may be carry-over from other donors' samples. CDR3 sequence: CASSNGMNTEAFF. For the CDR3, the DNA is TGTGCCAGTAGTAATGGGATGAACACTGAAGCTTTCTTT.